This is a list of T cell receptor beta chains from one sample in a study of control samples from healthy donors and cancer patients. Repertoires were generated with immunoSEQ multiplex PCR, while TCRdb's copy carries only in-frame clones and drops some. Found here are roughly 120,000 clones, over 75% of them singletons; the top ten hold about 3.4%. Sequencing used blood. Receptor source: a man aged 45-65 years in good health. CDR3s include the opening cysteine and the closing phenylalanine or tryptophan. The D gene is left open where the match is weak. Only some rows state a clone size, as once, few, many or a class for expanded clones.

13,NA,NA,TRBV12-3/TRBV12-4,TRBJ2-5,CASRPQYQETQYF,TGTGCCAGCAGACCGCAGTACCAAGAGACCCAGTACTTC
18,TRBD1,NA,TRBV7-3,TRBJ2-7,CASSLTSPGQGVFYEQYF,TGTGCCAGCAGCTTAACATCTCCCGGGCAGGGGGTATTCTACGAGCAGTACTTC
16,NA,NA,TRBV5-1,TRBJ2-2,CASSLAPAGNTGELFF,TGCGCCAGCAGCTTGGCCCCAGCGGGGAACACCGGGGAGCTGTTTTTT
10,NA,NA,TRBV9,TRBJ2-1,CASSVQPSLF,TGTGCCAGCAGCGTACAACCGTCGCTCTTC
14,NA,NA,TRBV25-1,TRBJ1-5,CASSDWGAGQPQHF,TGTGCCAGCAGTGACTGGGGGGCAGGTCAGCCCCAGCATTTT
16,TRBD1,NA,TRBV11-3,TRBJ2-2,CASSLVGTANTGELFF,TGTGCCAGCAGCTTAGTCGGGACAGCGAACACCGGGGAGCTGTTTTTT
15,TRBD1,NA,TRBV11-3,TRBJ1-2,CASSLGQGGTYGYTF,TGTGCCAGCAGCTTAGGACAGGGGGGAACCTATGGCTACACCTTC
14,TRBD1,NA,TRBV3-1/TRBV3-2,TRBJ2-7,CASSQVQGAGEQYF,TGTGCCAGCAGCCAAGTACAGGGGGCAGGGGAGCAGTACTTC
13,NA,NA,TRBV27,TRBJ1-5,CASILIRNQPQHF,TGTGCCAGCATCCTAATCCGCAATCAGCCCCAGCATTTT
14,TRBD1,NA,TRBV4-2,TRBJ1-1,CASSRDSQNTEAFF,TGTGCCAGCAGCCGGGACAGCCAGAACACTGAAGCTTTCTTT
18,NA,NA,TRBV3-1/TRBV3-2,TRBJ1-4,CASSLSAGGGLANEKLFF,TGTGCCAGCAGCTTGTCCGCGGGGGGGGGCCTCGCTAATGAAAAACTGTTTTTT
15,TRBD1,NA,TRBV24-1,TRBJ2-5,CATSDTDREGETQYF,TGTGCCACCAGTGATACTGACAGGGAAGGAGAGACCCAGTACTTC
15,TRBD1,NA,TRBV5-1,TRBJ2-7,CASSPRQGTAYEQYF,TGCGCCAGCAGCCCTCGACAGGGGACAGCTTACGAGCAGTACTTC
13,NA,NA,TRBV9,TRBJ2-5,CASSVGGQETQYF,TGTGCCAGCAGCGTAGGAGGCCAAGAGACCCAGTACTTC
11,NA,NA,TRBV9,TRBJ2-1,CASSDSGGLFF,TGTGCCAGCAGCGATTCCGGGGGTCTGTTCTTC
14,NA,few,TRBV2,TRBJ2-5,CASSAPEQWETQYF,TGTGCCAGCAGTGCTCCAGAACAGTGGGAGACCCAGTACTTC
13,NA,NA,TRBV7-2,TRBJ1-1,CASSPFVGTEAFF,TGTGCCAGCAGCCCTTTTGTTGGCACTGAAGCTTTCTTT
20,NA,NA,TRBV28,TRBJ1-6,CASLKASGTFSITYNSPLHF,TGTGCCAGCCTGAAGGCGTCTGGGACGTTTTCGATCACCTATAATTCACCCCTCCACTTT
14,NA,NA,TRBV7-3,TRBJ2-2,CASRSQGNTGELFF,TGTGCCAGCAGGTCACAGGGGAACACCGGGGAGCTGTTTTTT
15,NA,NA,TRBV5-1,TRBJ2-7,CASSLSGDTHYEQYF,TGCGCCAGCAGCTTGAGCGGGGACACCCACTACGAGCAGTACTTC
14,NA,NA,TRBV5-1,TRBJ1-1,CASSLAGTNTEAFF,TGCGCCAGCAGCTTGGCAGGGACGAACACTGAAGCTTTCTTT
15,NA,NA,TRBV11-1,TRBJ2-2,CASSWRQPNTGELFF,TGTGCCAGCAGCTGGAGACAGCCAAACACCGGGGAGCTGTTTTTT
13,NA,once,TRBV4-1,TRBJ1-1,CASSAQQGRVAFF,TGCGCCAGCAGCGCCCAACAGGGACGGGTCGCTTTCTTT
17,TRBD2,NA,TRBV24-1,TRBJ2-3,CATSDEPYGRGTDTQYF,TGTGCCACCAGTGATGAACCTTATGGGAGGGGCACAGATACGCAGTATTTT
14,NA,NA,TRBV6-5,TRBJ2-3,CASSPGDSTDTQYF,TGTGCCAGCAGCCCCGGGGACAGCACAGATACGCAGTATTTT
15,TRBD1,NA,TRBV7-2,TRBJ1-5,CASSLNRDRAQPQHF,TGTGCCAGCAGCCTTAACCGGGACAGGGCTCAGCCCCAGCATTTT
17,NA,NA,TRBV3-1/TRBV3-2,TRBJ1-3,CASSQDAGVHSGNTIYF,TGTGCCAGCAGCCAAGATGCAGGGGTCCACTCTGGAAACACCATATATTTT
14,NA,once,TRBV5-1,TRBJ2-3,CASRVQGNTDTQYF,TGCGCCAGCAGAGTTCAGGGGAACACAGATACGCAGTATTTT
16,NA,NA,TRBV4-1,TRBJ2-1,CASSQYAQAPYNEQFF,TGCGCCAGCAGCCAGTACGCACAGGCGCCTTACAATGAGCAGTTCTTC
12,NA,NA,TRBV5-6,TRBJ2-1,CASSPTGGEQFF,TGTGCCAGCAGCCCCACCGGCGGTGAGCAGTTCTTC
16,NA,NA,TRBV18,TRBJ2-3,CASSKEGALSTDTQYF,TGTGCCAGCTCAAAGGAGGGGGCGCTGAGCACAGATACGCAGTATTTT
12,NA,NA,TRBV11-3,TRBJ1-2,CASSLGSYGYTF,TGTGCCAGCAGCTTAGGCTCCTATGGCTACACCTTC
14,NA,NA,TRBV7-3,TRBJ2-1,CASSLLGEMGEQFF,TGTGCCAGCAGCTTATTAGGTGAGATGGGTGAGCAGTTCTTC
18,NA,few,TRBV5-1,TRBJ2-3,CASSLEPARWGYTDTQYF,TGCGCCAGCAGCTTGGAACCTGCCCGCTGGGGATACACAGATACGCAGTATTTT
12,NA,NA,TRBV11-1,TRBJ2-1,CASSLGAGGQFF,TGTGCCAGCAGCTTAGGGGCAGGTGGGCAGTTCTTC
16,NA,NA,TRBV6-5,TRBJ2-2,CASSYSYQVYTGELFF,TGTGCCAGCAGTTACTCGTATCAGGTGTACACCGGGGAGCTGTTTTTT
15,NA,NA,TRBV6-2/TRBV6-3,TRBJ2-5,CASSYAGAVQETQYF,TGTGCCAGCAGTTACGCGGGGGCGGTGCAAGAGACCCAGTACTTC
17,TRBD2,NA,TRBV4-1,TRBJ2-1,CASSQRMRTSGGIEQFF,TGCGCCAGCAGCCAGCGAATGAGGACTAGCGGGGGCATTGAGCAGTTCTTC
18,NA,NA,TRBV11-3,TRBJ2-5,CASSVGSGWGPYQETQYF,TGTGCCAGCAGCGTGGGTTCGGGATGGGGGCCGTACCAAGAGACCCAGTACTTC
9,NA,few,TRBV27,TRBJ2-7,CASGYEQYF,TGTGCCAGCGGCTACGAGCAGTACTTC
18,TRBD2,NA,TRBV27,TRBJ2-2,CASSLYRTSGGITGELFF,TGTGCCAGCAGTTTATACCGGACTAGCGGGGGGATTACCGGGGAGCTGTTTTTT
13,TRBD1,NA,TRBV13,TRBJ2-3,CACQDRASDTQYF,TGTGCCTGCCAAGACAGGGCCTCAGATACGCAGTATTTT
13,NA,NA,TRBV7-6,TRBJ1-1,CASSRLQNTEAFF,TGTGCCAGCAGCCGTCTTCAGAACACTGAAGCTTTCTTT
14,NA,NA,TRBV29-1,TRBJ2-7,CSVARGGGTYEQYF,TGCAGCGTTGCTCGAGGAGGGGGGACCTACGAGCAGTACTTC
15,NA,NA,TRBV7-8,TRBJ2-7,CASSLETWVGYEQYF,TGTGCCAGCAGTTTGGAGACTTGGGTTGGATACGAGCAGTACTTC
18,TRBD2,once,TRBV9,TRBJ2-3,CASSVSRTSGASTDTQYF,TGTGCCAGCAGCGTCTCCCGGACTAGCGGCGCTAGCACAGATACGCAGTATTTT
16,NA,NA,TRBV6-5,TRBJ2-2,CASSYSTGTNTGELFF,TGTGCCAGCAGTTACTCGACGGGTACGAACACCGGGGAGCTGTTTTTT
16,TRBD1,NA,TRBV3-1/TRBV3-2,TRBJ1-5,CASSQITGQHNQPQHF,TGTGCCAGCAGCCAGATCACGGGACAGCACAATCAGCCCCAGCATTTT
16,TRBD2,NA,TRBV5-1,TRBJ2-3,CASSLNLAGSTDTQYF,TGCGCCAGCAGCTTGAACCTAGCGGGGTCCACAGATACGCAGTATTTT
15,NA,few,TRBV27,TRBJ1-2,CATGSDPVGNYGYTF,TGTGCCACCGGATCCGATCCCGTCGGGAACTATGGCTACACCTTC
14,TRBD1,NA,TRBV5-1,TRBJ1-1,CASSLGQGSTEAFF,TGCGCCAGCAGCCTGGGACAGGGGAGCACTGAAGCTTTCTTT
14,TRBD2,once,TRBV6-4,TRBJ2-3,CATSRGGSTDTQYF,TGTGCCACCTCCCGGGGGGGTAGCACAGATACGCAGTATTTT
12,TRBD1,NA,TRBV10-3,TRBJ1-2,CAIKTGGNGYTF,TGTGCCATCAAGACAGGGGGGAATGGCTACACCTTC
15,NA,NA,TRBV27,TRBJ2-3,CASSSRVMGTDTQYF,TGTGCCAGCAGTTCTCGTGTGATGGGCACAGATACGCAGTATTTT
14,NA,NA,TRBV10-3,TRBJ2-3,CAISDQGTGDTQYF,TGTGCCATCAGTGATCAAGGGACGGGAGATACGCAGTATTTT
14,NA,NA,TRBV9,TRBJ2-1,CASSPSGSYNEQFF,TGTGCCAGCAGCCCCAGCGGCTCCTACAATGAGCAGTTCTTC
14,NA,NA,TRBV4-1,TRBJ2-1,CASSHVQGNNEQFF,TGCGCCAGCAGCCATGTTCAGGGAAACAATGAGCAGTTCTTC
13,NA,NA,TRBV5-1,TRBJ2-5,CASSADLPGTQYF,TGCGCCAGCAGCGCTGACCTCCCCGGGACCCAGTACTTC